A single sample gave rise to the 21 T cell receptor beta chains below, sequenced in a study of glioma-infiltrating T cells. The iRepertoire nested amplicon-rescue multiplex PCR amplified TCR alpha and beta CDR3s from RNA. One entry per CDR3 protein results from TCRdb running MiXCR on the multiplex PCR reads. The table lists about 140,000 distinct CDR3 sequences, about 39% of them singletons. The specimen sequenced was glioma tissue, nonneoplastic brain tissue, or PBMCs (not recorded which). The receptors were sampled from a human donor with low-grade glioma or glioblastoma, undergoing nonglioma brain surgery, or in good health (not recorded which).

This clonotype was seen only a few times. The chain carries TRBV18 and TRBJ2-5; 8 bases are a match to TRBD1. Germline lookup yields CDR1 KGHSH and CDR2 LQKENI. This CDR3 comprises 14 residues. Unmatched junction bases numbered 2, after V lost 1 base and J lost 4 bases. CDR3 amino acids: CASSPQTGAETQYF. The DNA for the CDR3 is TGTGCCAGCTCACCACAGACAGGGGCAGAGACCCAGTACTTC.

This clonotype has only a few counts. The CDR3 nucleotides read TGCAGTGCTGAAAGGGAGAGCGATACGCAGTATTTT. Translation gives CSAERESDTQYF. The rearrangement joins TRBV20-1 to TRBJ2-3; D possibly corresponds to TRBD2 (5 bases). Deletions cut 5 bases from V and 6 bases from J, with 12 bases between. The CDR3 contains 12 residues. Germline CDR1 and CDR2: DFQATT and SNEGSKA (reference sequence).

The chain is built from TRBV5-1 and TRBJ2-3; D remains unclear. This CDR3 has 14 residues. Per germline, CDR1 SGHRS and CDR2 YFSETQ. The ends were cut back, 3 bases at V and 0 bases at J, with 8 bases in the middle. The CDR3 bases are TGCGCCAGCAGCTCGGCTACTAGCACAGATACGCAGTATTTT. Translation gives CASSSATSTDTQYF.

The rearrangement joins TRBV2 to TRBJ2-7; 9 bases map to TRBD1. The CDR3 consists of 12 residues. Germline lookup yields CDR1 SNHLY and CDR2 FYNNEI. V shed 6 bases and J 4 bases; nucleotides not matched to a gene: 1. DNA of the CDR3: TGTGCCAGCAGGACAGGGGGGTACGAGCAGTACTTC. It codes for CASRTGGYEQYF.

The chain carries TRBV5-1 and TRBJ1-6; D might be TRBD1 (5 bases). CDR3 size: 15 residues. The V end lost 0 bases, the J end lost 8 bases, and 12 bases lay between the germline ends. Per the germline V gene, CDR1 is SGHRS and CDR2 is YFSETQ. As DNA, the CDR3 is TGCGCCAGCAGCTTGGCCTGGACACTAGATTCACCCCTCCACTTT. Translating gives CASSLAWTLDSPLHF. The complete variable domain, with remaining parts taken from reference TRBV5-1 and TRBJ1-6, reads KAGVTQTPRYLIKTRGQQVTLSCSPISGHRSVSWYQQTPGQGLQFLFEYFSETQRNKGNFPGRFSGRQFSNSRSEMNVSTLELGDSALYLCASSLAWTLDSPLHFGNGTRLTVT.

This clonotype came up a few times. The chain recombines TRBV6-1 with TRBJ2-3; 10 bases line up with TRBD2. CDR3 size: 16 residues. V was clipped by 6 bases and J by 2 bases; unmatched bases: 8. Germline-derived CDR1 and CDR2 are MNHNS and SASEGT. The CDR3 reads CASRQTGLAVTDTQYF. CDR3 nucleotides: TGTGCCAGCAGGCAGACCGGACTAGCGGTCACAGATACGCAGTATTTT.

The genes are TRBV27 and TRBJ1-3; TRBD1 is a possible D gene (5 bases). CDR3 length: 14 amino acids. Trimming took off 6 bases at V and 0 bases at J, with 9 bases between the two ends. Per the germline V gene, CDR1 is MNHEY and CDR2 is SMNVEV (reference sequence). CDR3 amino acids: CASRKGRSGNTIYF. DNA for the CDR3: TGTGCCAGCAGGAAGGGACGCTCTGGAAACACCATATATTTT.

This chain connects TRBV6-1 to TRBJ1-1; D might be TRBD1 (5 bases). CDR3 length: 14 residues. Looked up from germline, CDR1 is MNHNS and CDR2 is SASEGT. Trimming removed 4 bases at V and 3 bases at J, with 12 bases between. The CDR3: CASSAGTVHTEAFF. In DNA, the CDR3 is TGTGCCAGCAGTGCCGGGACGGTCCACACTGAAGCTTTCTTT.

The chain links TRBV7-9 to TRBJ2-5; D call uncertain. CDR1 is SEHNR, CDR2 FQNEAQ, per germline (reference sequence). CDR3 length equals 16 residues. Between the trimmed V and J ends, which lost 2 bases and 1 base, there was a span of 14 bases. CDR3 DNA: TGTGCCAGCAGCTTATTAGCTGGATCAGGCCAAGAGACCCAGTACTTC. Protein sequence: CASSLLAGSGQETQYF.

This clonotype was recorded a few times. This rearrangement joins TRBV10-3 to TRBJ2-3; tentatively, D is TRBD1 (6 bases). Trimming pared 7 bases from V and 1 base from J, leaving 12 bases between. This CDR3 has 14 amino acids. The germline V gene has CDR1 ENHRY and CDR2 SYGVKD. The CDR3 region is CAINRESRTDTQYF. The CDR3 DNA sequence: TGTGCCATCAACAGGGAATCTCGCACAGATACGCAGTATTTT.

This clonotype was detected only a few times. This sequence joins TRBV7-9 and TRBJ2-3; TRBD1 agrees at 7 bases. This CDR3 comprises 16 residues. CDR1 and CDR2 (germline): SEHNR, FQNEAQ (reference sequence). With 1 base clipped from V and 1 base from J, the junction kept 5 bases outside the gene matches. The CDR3 bases are TGTGCCAGCAGCTTAGAACCCGGGACAGGCACAGATACGCAGTATTTT. Its translation: CASSLEPGTGTDTQYF. Variable domain in full (rest from reference TRBV7-9 and TRBJ2-3): DTGVSQNPRHKITKRGQNVTFRCDPISEHNRLYWYRQTLGQGPEFLTYFQNEAQLEKSRLLSDRFSAERPKGSFSTLEIQRTEQGDSAMYLCASSLEPGTGTDTQYFGPGTRLTVL.

This clonotype was seen a few times. This chain joins TRBV2 and TRBJ2-5; no reliable D call. The CDR3 loop spans 12 amino acids. Trimming removed 2 bases from V and 4 bases from J, with 5 bases in between. Germline CDR1 is SNHLY and CDR2 is FYNNEI. CDR3 sequence reads: CASSEFRETQYF. The DNA for the CDR3 is TGTGCCAGCAGTGAATTTAGAGAGACCCAGTACTTC.

This chain links TRBV20-1 with TRBJ1-5; the D gene is possibly TRBD1 (6 bases). Trimming cost V 3 bases and J 8 bases, with 14 bases left between them. The CDR3 extends over 13 amino acids. Germline loops: CDR1 DFQATT, CDR2 SNEGSKA (reference sequence). CDR3 sequence: CSASRGAREPQHF. CDR3 coding DNA: TGCAGTGCTAGTAGGGGGGCGAGGGAGCCCCAGCATTTT.

The chain combines TRBV6-6 with TRBJ2-1; D perhaps matches TRBD2 (5 bases). V shed 0 bases and J shed 9 bases, with 15 bases lying between them. Germline lookup yields CDR1 MNHNY and CDR2 SVGAGI (reference sequence). This CDR3 contains 15 residues. As DNA, the CDR3 is TGTGCCAGCAGTTACTCATTGTCCGGGGTCGGTGAGCAGTTCTTC. Protein product: CASSYSLSGVGEQFF.

The rearrangement links TRBV20-1 to TRBJ2-1; 7 bases are shared with TRBD2. CDR1 and CDR2 (germline): DFQATT, SNEGSKA (reference sequence). V was pared by 1 base and J by 2 bases, with 5 bases of the junction left unmatched. The CDR3 is 15 amino acids. The CDR3, as DNA: TGCAGTGCTAGAGTAGCGGGCCTAACCTACAATGAGCAGTTCTTC. Translating it yields CSARVAGLTYNEQFF.

In this sample, this clonotype turned up many times. The chain employs TRBV20-1 and TRBJ2-7; a weak D match, TRBD2 (5 bases). The germline V gene encodes CDR1 DFQATT and CDR2 SNEGSKA (reference sequence). V was clipped by 7 bases and J by 3 bases, with 10 bases between them. The CDR3 contains 11 residues. The CDR3 region is CSVVSGYEQYF. The CDR3 coding sequence is TGCAGTGTTGTCAGCGGCTACGAGCAGTACTTC.

This chain uses TRBV15 with TRBJ1-2; D might be TRBD1 (5 bases). The germline V and J ends were trimmed by 2 bases and 4 bases, with 8 bases remaining between them. Germline-derived CDR1 and CDR2 are LNHNV and YYDKDF (reference sequence). The CDR3 is made up of 13 amino acids. CDR3 in amino acids: CATSRPGTYGYTF. CDR3 sequence (DNA): TGTGCCACCAGCAGACCCGGGACCTATGGCTACACCTTC.

At least ten counts were recorded for this clonotype. The rearrangement links TRBV6-1 to TRBJ2-7; the D is unclear. Germline assignment: CDR1 MNHNS and CDR2 SASEGT. V gave up 6 bases and J gave up 5 bases, with 8 bases separating them. The CDR3 is 11 residues long. The CDR3 DNA sequence: TGTGCCAGCAGATCCCGCCACGAGCAGTACTTC. Translated, it gives CASRSRHEQYF.

This clonotype was seen at least ten times. This chain connects TRBV6-1 to TRBJ2-7; TRBD1 agrees at 7 bases. Unmatched junction bases numbered 7, after V lost 5 bases and J lost 6 bases. The CDR3 runs to 13 residues. In germline, CDR1 is MNHNS, CDR2 SASEGT. The CDR3 reads CASSRTGMGEQYF. CDR3 nucleotides: TGTGCCAGCAGTCGGACAGGCATGGGCGAGCAGTACTTC.

Only a few counts were recorded for this clonotype. J is TRBJ2-3 and V is TRBV7-9, with D perhaps assigned TRBD1 or TRBD2 (5 bases each). Trimming pared 2 bases from V and 1 base from J, leaving 16 bases between. The CDR3 runs to 17 residues. CDR1 is SEHNR, CDR2 FQNEAQ, per germline (reference sequence). CDR3: CASSLKFGTAGTDTQYF. CDR3 DNA: TGTGCCAGCAGCTTAAAGTTCGGGACGGCGGGCACAGATACGCAGTATTTT.

The chain is built from TRBV12-3 or TRBV12-4 and TRBJ2-5; 7 bases fit TRBD2. This CDR3 has 14 residues. V gave up 4 bases and J gave up 1 base; unmatched junction bases: 3. This CDR3 reads CASSSIAGQETQYF. CDR3 DNA sequence: TGTGCCAGCAGTTCCATAGCGGGCCAAGAGACCCAGTACTTC.